This T cell receptor (beta chain) was sequenced for a study of cytomegalovirus exposure and HLA in healthy donors. Points from the study as a whole: The Asian-associated ancestry cluster reportedly had fewer N-insertions than the 666-donor mean in a later analysis. The sole available immune exposure information was CMV serostatus.

Primers included in the PCR were 60 Vbeta and 13 Jbeta primers. Repertoires were generated with immunoSEQ multiplex PCR, while TCRdb's copy carries only in-frame clones and drops some. The sample lists about 120,000 clones, roughly 80% occurring once. The ends were cut back, 3 bases at V and 5 bases at J, with 13 bases in the middle. The germline V gene has CDR1 PRHDT and CDR2 FYEKMQ (reference sequence). This CDR3 has 14 amino acids. For this clone: Its cognate antigen is unknown.

The chain is built from TRBV13 and TRBJ2-5; tentatively, D is TRBD1 (6 bases). The origin of this receptor is a woman aged 40 to 49 in good health and CMV-seropositive. The sequenced sample consisted of PBMCs. As DNA, the CDR3 is TGTGCCAGCAGCTTCAGGGGCAGTCGCGAGACCCAGTACTTC. The encoded protein is CASSFRGSRETQYF.